This passage covers 12 T cell receptor beta chains from one sample sequenced in a study of control samples from healthy donors and cancer patients. Measured with immunoSEQ multiplex PCR; TCRdb has only the in-frame clones, and not every one. Found here are 350,000 to 450,000 clones, 80% to 95% of them singletons; the top ten hold approximately 6.3%. The sample consisted of PBMCs. The receptors come from a man in his forties with head and neck cancer.

The V gene is TRBV4-3, the J gene TRBJ2-5; TRBD2 aligns across 9 bases. Per the germline V gene, CDR1 is LGHNA and CDR2 is YSLEER. CDR3 length: 15 amino acids. V was pared by 4 bases and J by 4 bases, with 7 bases of the junction left unmatched. Written as DNA, the CDR3 is TGCGCCAGCAGCCGCAGCGGGGGGTCGGCAGAGACCCAGTACTTC. Protein sequence: CASSRSGGSAETQYF.

This chain uses TRBV29-1 with TRBJ1-1, with D uncertain. Looked up from germline, CDR1 is SQVTM and CDR2 is ANQGSEA. The CDR3 is made up of 13 amino acids. V lost 6 bases and J 0 bases, leaving 11 bases between the germline ends. CDR3 nucleotide sequence: TGCAGCGTCGAAATGGGGATGAACACTGAAGCTTTCTTT. Protein product: CSVEMGMNTEAFF.

The J gene is TRBJ2-3, the V gene TRBV19; TRBD1 agrees at 9 bases. The germline V gene has CDR1 LNHDA and CDR2 SQIVND (reference sequence). There are 17 residues in the CDR3. V lost 4 bases to trimming and J lost 4 bases; unmatched junction nucleotides: 12. CDR3 residues: CASSSTPGQGVPDTQYF. The CDR3 DNA is TGTGCCAGTAGTAGCACCCCGGGACAGGGCGTTCCAGATACGCAGTATTTT. Looking up the rest from reference TRBV19 and TRBJ2-3 gives the full variable domain: DGGITQSPKYLFRKEGQNVTLSCEQNLNHDAMYWYRQDPGQGLRLIYYSQIVNDFQKGDIAEGYSVSREKKESFPLTVTSAQKNPTAFYLCASSSTPGQGVPDTQYFGPGTRLTVL.

Turning to this clone: At the DNA level, this CDR3 is encoded by other sequences in the same sample as well. The rearrangement joins TRBV5-1 to TRBJ2-1; weak D call: TRBD1 (5 bases). V was shortened by 4 bases and J by 4 bases, with 12 bases between the two germline ends. The CDR3 loop spans 14 amino acids. Germline V gives CDR1 SGHRS, CDR2 YFSETQ. CDR3 amino acids: CASSLGQGYNEQFF. Here the CDR3 DNA reads TGCGCCAGCAGCCTTGGGCAGGGTTACAATGAGCAGTTCTTC.

This clone is a singleton in its sample. The rearrangement uses TRBV28 and TRBJ1-5; TRBD1 aligns across 9 bases. The CDR3 runs to 14 residues. The germline CDR1 and CDR2 sequences are MDHEN and SYDVKM. V trimming: 6 bases; J trimming: 1 base; junction bases outside the gene matches: 1. In nucleotides, the CDR3 is TGTGCCAGCAGCGGACAGGGGAGCAATCAGCCCCAGCATTTT. This gives the protein CASSGQGSNQPQHF.

The V call is TRBV19, the J call TRBJ1-5; D not certain. The CDR3 runs 14 residues. From germline, CDR1 is LNHDA and CDR2 SQIVND (reference sequence). Between the trimmed V and J ends, which lost 2 bases and 6 bases, there was a span of 11 bases. The CDR3 DNA is TGTGCCAGTAGTATAAGCAGCGGCGGTCAGCCCCAGCATTTT. It encodes CASSISSGGQPQHF. Full variable domain (rest looked up from reference TRBV19 and TRBJ1-5): DGGITQSPKYLFRKEGQNVTLSCEQNLNHDAMYWYRQDPGQGLRLIYYSQIVNDFQKGDIAEGYSVSREKKESFPLTVTSAQKNPTAFYLCASSISSGGQPQHFGDGTRLSIL.

CDR3 in amino acids: CASKLGLTDTQYF. The CDR3 region has the DNA TGTGCCAGCAAACTGGGACTAACAGATACGCAGTATTTT. The gene calls are TRBV27 and TRBJ2-3; 7 bases agree with TRBD2. The CDR3 covers 13 residues. CDR1 and CDR2 (germline): MNHEY, SMNVEV (reference sequence). Trimming cost V 7 bases and J 3 bases; bases outside gene matches: 4.

This rearrangement joins TRBV4-2 to TRBJ2-2; D remains ambiguous. Germline CDR1 LGHNA, CDR2 YNFKEQ. Trimming cost V 1 base and J 8 bases, with 8 bases left between them. The CDR3 sequence is 13 residues long. The CDR3 nucleotides are TGTGCCAGCAGCCAAGGATTCGCGGGGGAGCTGTTTTTT. This translates into CASSQGFAGELFF.

CDR3 protein: CASNGPSSYNEQFF. Written as DNA, the CDR3 is TGTGCCAGCAACGGGCCGAGCTCCTACAATGAGCAGTTCTTC. The genes are TRBV28 and TRBJ2-1; D uncertain. This CDR3 has 14 residues. Germline loops: CDR1 MDHEN, CDR2 SYDVKM. V shed 7 bases and J shed 0 bases, with 10 bases lying between them.

This chain joins TRBV10-3 and TRBJ1-3; D call uncertain. Germline CDR1 reads ENHRY; CDR2 reads SYGVKD. The CDR3 loop spans 19 amino acids. V lost 7 bases to trimming and J lost 2 bases, with 27 bases between them. The CDR3 protein is CAINVRGSRSFDAGNTIYF. For the CDR3, the DNA is TGTGCCATCAACGTGAGAGGTTCAAGGAGCTTCGATGCTGGAAACACCATATATTTT.

The chain links TRBV12-3 or TRBV12-4 to TRBJ1-4; D is ambiguous. CDR3 length: 13 residues. Trimming cost V 3 bases and J 5 bases, with 7 bases left between them. This CDR3 reads CASSFSTNEKLFF. Here the CDR3 DNA reads TGTGCCAGCAGTTTTTCCACGAATGAAAAACTGTTTTTT.

The rearrangement links TRBV7-3 to TRBJ2-3, with no clear D. CDR1 is SGHTA, CDR2 FQGTGA, per germline. V was pared by 0 bases and J by 2 bases, with 6 bases between. The CDR3 extends over 14 amino acids. CDR3 sequence (DNA): TGTGCCAGCAGCTTAACAGCTACCACAGATACGCAGTATTTT. Translating gives CASSLTATTDTQYF.